This record looks at one T cell receptor (beta chain) sequence and its context. What it binds is unknown. Patients with Susac syndrome met the recently defined diagnostic criteria for definite or probable disease. Negative isolation yielded CD8+ and CD4+ T cells; FACS enriched TEMRA cells. The entry originates in a study of CD8 T cells in Susac syndrome. Regarding the study as a whole: Regarding the TCR sequencing and HLA analysis, the study admitted that a relatively small number of individuals were involved.

Roughly 0.45 to 1 ug RNA was reverse transcribed with random hexamers. Amplification of TCR beta CDR3 across 54 Vbeta and 13 Jbeta was performed with immunoSEQ multiplex PCR. TCRdb passed the immunoSEQ multiplex PCR reads through MiXCR, listing each CDR3 protein once. The data hold 150,000 to 180,000 distinct CDR3 sequences, with about 95% observed a single time. Germline CDR1 is MGHDK and CDR2 is SYGVNS. V gave up 6 bases and J gave up 3 bases, with 12 bases separating them. This CDR3 contains 14 residues. The sequencing input was CD4+ T cells from PBMCs. The J gene is TRBJ2-1, the V gene TRBV25-1; possibly TRBD2 for D (6 bases). This sequence originates from a human donor with Susac syndrome. CDR3 nucleotide sequence: TGTGCCAGCAGGGAAACTAGCCTCTACAATGAGCAGTTCTTC. It is translated as CASRETSLYNEQFF.